What follows is one TCR beta chain and its context. Its target is unknown. Documented treatment: approximately 18 received Ad26.COV2.S at low or high dose, single or two shots; several received placebo; per-sample allocation not given. Day 63 after the first vaccine or placebo injection was the time point for sampling. Donation was by an adult aged 18-55 years who was in Boston. The data originate from a study of Ad26.COV2.S vaccination and SARS-CoV-2 variants. About the research overall: The vaccine Ad26.COV2.S was put into the muscle once, or twice with 56 days between. Points from the study as a whole: Vaccine and placebo groups showed comparable non-spike TCR breadth.

V dropped 6 bases and J dropped 3 bases, with 15 bases sitting between them. The CDR3 totals 14 residues. CDR1 MDHEN and CDR2 SYDVKM come from the germline V gene. Repertoires were generated with immunoSEQ multiplex PCR, while TCRdb's copy carries only in-frame clones and drops some. The table records about 240,000 clones, 85% to 90% of them present only once. This sequence originates from a person aged 18-65 years who received the Ad26.COV2.S COVID-19 vaccine or a placebo. This sequence joins TRBV28 and TRBJ2-7, with TRBD1 as a possible D gene (6 bases). The sequencing used peripheral blood, collected in a trial of Ad26.COV2.S vaccine versus placebo. CDR3 residues: CASSLNQGIYEQYF. CDR3 sequence (DNA): TGTGCCAGCAGCTTAAACCAGGGGATCTACGAGCAGTACTTC.